The clone carrying this TCR beta chain was observed a handful of times. Donors were grouped by their self-reported clinical history. Germline assignment: CDR1 MNHEY and CDR2 SMNVEV (reference sequence). Trimming pared 7 bases from V and 6 bases from J, leaving 19 bases between. This CDR3 comprises 14 residues. Assay used: immunoSEQ multiplex PCR; TCRdb lists only in-frame clones, some missing. Of some 270,000 clones in the sample, around 82% were seen once. The entry originates in a study of blood T cell repertoires in COVID-19. Turning to the study itself: There were acute and convalescent COVID-19 samples, and they came from the United States, Italy and Spain. Nucleic acid was either cDNA or gDNA, and it came from T cells, B-cell-depleted T cells, or PBMCs.

This TCR came from a man aged 50-59 years who had recovered from COVID-19. The gene calls are TRBV27 and TRBJ2-7; a possible D gene is TRBD2 (6 bases). Sequencing was carried out using PBMCs or T cells enriched from blood (not recorded which). The CDR3 DNA reads as TGTGCCAGCACCTTCGCGGGGCCGAGAGGCGAGCAGTACTTC. It yields the protein CASTFAGPRGEQYF.